This is a list of T cell receptor beta chains from one sample in a study of T cell responses to AZD1222 COVID-19 vaccine. Sequencing was performed with immunoSEQ multiplex PCR; in TCRdb, only in-frame clones are kept and a portion is missing. In the table there are some 200,000 clones, roughly 94% of which are singletons. The sequenced sample was peripheral blood, obtained 28 days after the second dose of the MenACWY control vaccine. The receptors derive from an adult who received the MenACWY meningococcal vaccine as a control. CDR3s include the opening cysteine and the closing phenylalanine or tryptophan. A D gene is named only where the DNA matches it firmly. Not every row has a clone size; where given, it reads once, few, many or a size class.

>TRBV28|NA|TRBD1|TRBJ1-3
TGTGCCAGCGCTTCGCCGGGACAGGGACTGGGGAACACCATATATTTT
CASASPGQGLGNTIYF
>TRBV30|NA|TRBD2|TRBJ2-5
TGTGCCTGGAGGGGGCGGGGGGCCCAAGAGACCCAGTACTTC
CAWRGRGAQETQYF
>TRBV19|NA|TRBD2|TRBJ2-1
TGTGCCAGTAGTATAACGGGAGGGCTCAATGAGCAGTTCTTC
CASSITGGLNEQFF
>TRBV30|few|TRBD1|TRBJ1-5
TGTGCCTGGAGGGCTGGGGGACAGGCTAACAATCAGCCCCAGCATTTT
CAWRAGGQANNQPQHF
>TRBV6-1|NA|TRBD1|TRBJ1-6
TGTGCCAGCAGCGAAGAGGACAGGGAAGTATCACCCCTCCACTTT
CASSEEDREVSPLHF
>TRBV28|few|NA|TRBJ1-2
TGTGCCAGCAGGTTACAGGGCTATGGCTACACCTTC
CASRLQGYGYTF
>TRBV7-6|NA|TRBD2|TRBJ2-1
TGTGCCAGCAGCTCAGCGGGGGCCGGGGCGCAGTTCTTC
CASSSAGAGAQFF
>TRBV28|NA|TRBD2|TRBJ2-7
TGTGCCAGCAGCTTAATAGCGGGACGTGCCTACGAGCAGTACTTC
CASSLIAGRAYEQYF
>TRBV5-5|NA|NA|TRBJ2-3
TGTGCCAGCGCCGAACGGGGCGGGGGCGAGGTAGATACGCAGTATTTT
CASAERGGGEVDTQYF
>TRBV6-5|NA|NA|TRBJ2-5
TGTGCCAGCAGTCCCACAGGGATACTCCAAGAGACCCAGTACTTC
CASSPTGILQETQYF
>TRBV7-8|few|NA|TRBJ1-6
TGTGCCAGCAGCACAGTAGGGGGGACAATTTCACCCCTCCACTTT
CASSTVGGTISPLHF
>TRBV5-1|NA|TRBD1|TRBJ2-7
TGCGCCAGCAGCTCAGGCCGCACCACACAGGGGAACTACGAGCAGTACTTC
CASSSGRTTQGNYEQYF
>TRBV28|NA|TRBD1|TRBJ1-2
TGTGCCAGCAGCCAGGGGGGTCAGTCCTATGGCTACACCTTC
CASSQGGQSYGYTF
>TRBV2|NA|TRBD1|TRBJ2-7
TGTGCCAGCGGAGACGGGACAGGGGGGTACGAGCAGTACTTC
CASGDGTGGYEQYF
>TRBV30|NA|TRBD1|TRBJ2-7
TGTGCCTGGAGTACGGGACAGGGGGCCTACGAGCAGTACTTC
CAWSTGQGAYEQYF
>TRBV11-3|NA|NA|TRBJ1-5
TGTGCCAGCAGCTTAGGCCAGACTTATCAGCCCCAGCATTTT
CASSLGQTYQPQHF
>TRBV5-1|NA|NA|TRBJ1-1
TGCGCCAGCAGCTTGGGGGGAGAAGCTTTCTTT
CASSLGGEAFF
>TRBV3-1/TRBV3-2|NA|TRBD2|TRBJ2-1
TGTGCCAGCAGATCTAGCGGGAGGGCCCGAAATGAGCAGTTCTTC
CASRSSGRARNEQFF
>TRBV6-2/TRBV6-3|NA|NA|TRBJ2-5
TGTGCCAGCAGTTACCCTAAGCGGGACCAAGAGACCCAGTACTTC
CASSYPKRDQETQYF
>TRBV28|NA|NA|TRBJ2-7
TGTGCCAGCAGCCCCCGGGCGGGAATCAAGCACGAGCAGTACTTC
CASSPRAGIKHEQYF
>TRBV5-5|NA|NA|TRBJ2-1
TGTGCCAGCAGCTTGGAAGCTAGGACAAAGAATGAGCAGTTCTTC
CASSLEARTKNEQFF
>TRBV5-1|NA|TRBD1|TRBJ1-6
TGCGCCAGCAGCTTAACCCCGGGACAGGGTTATTCACCCCTCCACTTT
CASSLTPGQGYSPLHF
>TRBV6-5|NA|NA|TRBJ2-3
TGTGCCAGCAGCCACACAGATACGCAGTATTTT
CASSHTDTQYF
>TRBV6-5|NA|TRBD2|TRBJ2-7
TGTGCCAGCAGTTCGACTAGCGGGAGCCCCTACGAGCAGTACTTC
CASSSTSGSPYEQYF
>TRBV3-1/TRBV3-2|NA|NA|TRBJ2-3
TGTGCCAGCAGCCAAAGAGATCAACGGGACACAGATACGCAGTATTTT
CASSQRDQRDTDTQYF
>TRBV5-4|NA|TRBD2|TRBJ2-3
TGTGCCAGCAGCACGGGACTAGCGGGCACAGATACGCAGTATTTT
CASSTGLAGTDTQYF
>TRBV5-1|NA|NA|TRBJ1-2
TGCGCCAGCTCTAGGGGGGCAGCCTCTAACTATGGCTACACCTTC
CASSRGAASNYGYTF
>TRBV9|NA|TRBD1|TRBJ1-1
TGTGCCAGCAGCGTAACGACAGGGGCTTCGAACACTGAAGCTTTCTTT
CASSVTTGASNTEAFF
>TRBV24-1|NA|NA|TRBJ1-2
TGTGCCACCCGCTCCGGGAGGAATGGCTACACCTTC
CATRSGRNGYTF
>TRBV9|NA|TRBD1|TRBJ2-2
TGTGCCAGCAGCGGCGGTGGGACAGGAGGCCCCACCGGGGAGCTGTTTTTT
CASSGGGTGGPTGELFF
>TRBV28|NA|NA|TRBJ2-2
TGTGCCAGCAGTTCCGGTCGGGTGGCGGGCCACACCGGGGAGCTGTTTTTT
CASSSGRVAGHTGELFF
>TRBV2|NA|NA|TRBJ2-7
TGTGCCAGCAGTGGGGGCCTGGGTAGCGGTGGAGGCGAGCAGTACTTC
CASSGGLGSGGGEQYF
>TRBV15|NA|NA|TRBJ2-7
TGTGCCACCAGCAGAGCAGGGAGCTCCTACGAGCAGTACTTC
CATSRAGSSYEQYF
>TRBV5-5|NA|NA|TRBJ1-2
TGTGCCAGCAGCTCCCAGGGGAGGGGAGCTAACTATGGCTACACCTTC
CASSSQGRGANYGYTF
>TRBV7-9|NA|NA|TRBJ1-6
TGTGCCAGCACGGGCCAGATCCATTCACCCCTCCACTTT
CASTGQIHSPLHF
>TRBV20-1|NA|NA|TRBJ2-3
TGCAGTGCTAGTTTAACCGGGGGCACAGATACGCAGTATTTT
CSASLTGGTDTQYF
>TRBV6-2/TRBV6-3|NA|TRBD1|TRBJ1-4
TGTGCCAGCAGTTCCTACGGGACAGGGTCTGAAAAACTGTTTTTT
CASSSYGTGSEKLFF
>TRBV2|NA|TRBD2|TRBJ2-1
TGTGCCAGCAGTAAACCTGGCCGACTAGCGGAGAGCTCCTACAATGAGCAGTTCTTC
CASSKPGRLAESSYNEQFF
>TRBV27|NA|TRBD2|TRBJ2-6
TGTGCCAGCAGTCCAACCTCGGGACTAGCGGGCCTGGCCCTAAGCTCTGGGGCCAACGTCCTGACTTTC
CASSPTSGLAGLALSSGANVLTF
>TRBV29-1|few|TRBD2|TRBJ2-7
TGCAGCGCGAAGCGGGAGGGCCTGTACGAGCAGTACTTC
CSAKREGLYEQYF
>TRBV6-5|NA|NA|TRBJ2-7
TGTGCCAGCAGTCCAGACAGGCTGCGGGAGCAGTACTTC
CASSPDRLREQYF
>TRBV3-1/TRBV3-2|NA|NA|TRBJ1-2
TGTGCCAGCAGCCAAGATTTAAGATCGGCGGGTCACTATGGCTACACCTTC
CASSQDLRSAGHYGYTF
>TRBV5-1|NA|NA|TRBJ2-4
TGCGCCAGCAGTCCGGACAGCTTAGAAAACATTCAGTACTTC
CASSPDSLENIQYF